This T cell receptor beta chain derives from a study of cytomegalovirus exposure and HLA in healthy donors (dated by TCRdb to 2016 to 2017). With regard to the full study: In an earlier analysis of approximately 640 of the donors, less than 350 Gb of sequence data and some 120 million unique TCR beta sequences from about 190 million T cells were reported. Approximately 300 gigabases of sequencing data and approximately 91 million unique TCR sequences made up an early release that covered roughly 670 HLA-typed donors. Of the 350 to 400 genotyped donors, roughly 80% fell in the genetic ancestry cluster associated with self-reported Caucasian donors. The aim of the study was to test whether cataloging public T cell receptors could identify signatures of past pathogen exposure. The T cell repertoires of 666 subjects were profiled by immunosequencing and related to cytomegalovirus serostatus. Besides the first cohort of 550 to 750 subjects, a separate validation cohort made up of 120 different subjects was used. To predict cytomegalovirus infection status, the study brought together high-throughput TCR immunosequencing, statistical association of individual TCRs with disease status, and machine learning. To study patterns of TCR occurrence, a later analysis re-analyzed previously published TCR beta repertoires from several hundred donors and added high-resolution HLA genotyping. In the later analysis, no new phenotypic data were used to find candidate immune exposures; instead, reliance was placed on TCR beta sequences and their occurrence across donors. To decide whether each TCR beta V gene segment behaved as functional or pseudogenic, an earlier analysis of 587 of the donors relied on high-throughput TCR beta sequencing. Donor age, sex, ethnicity and CMV serostatus were compiled alongside the repertoire data. A later genetic analysis used genome-wide SNP genotypes for about 60% of the 666 donors, treating that subset as a discovery cohort. Every discovery cohort repertoire had been produced on one sequencing platform. HLA typing included class I and class II loci at four-digit resolution. The number of typed donors differed by locus: about 620-630 for A, B, C, DRB1 and DQB1; approximately 540 for DQA1; some 610 for DPA1; and roughly 490 for DPB1. About five DR-DQ haplotypes were treated as single units for association and clustering because of strong linkage in the cohort. On average, roughly 250,000 unique TCR beta nucleotide sequences were sequenced per donor among roughly 430 genotyped donors of the cohort, with roughly a sixth of those sequences being non-productive. Overall results and qualifications from the work: A later analysis reported that several top co-occurrence clusters appeared linked to parvovirus B19, influenza, CMV and Epstein-Barr virus. In a later analysis, most CMV-associated TCR beta chains were found to appear HLA-restricted, with HLA associations seemingly driven largely by CMV exposure. When HLA alleles, especially DR and DQ, strongly co-occurred, attributing TCR associations to individual alleles was difficult. Cytomegalovirus status was reported to be diagnosed by the classifier with high specificity and sensitivity in both the original and validation cohorts. A later genetic analysis reported fewer N-insertions in productive TCRs among donors in an Asian-associated ancestry cluster than the roughly 670-donor mean. A few of the identified cytomegalovirus-associated TCR beta chains were confirmed in vitro to be specific for cytomegalovirus antigens. In a later analysis, about 16,000 TCR beta sequences were associated with specific HLA alleles at a false discovery rate of 0.05. In a later analysis, the rate of TCR association differed among HLA loci, with DRB1 alleles having the most associated TCRs and HLA-C alleles having the fewest. Most TCR sequences were observed very rarely across donors, whereas some public TCRs were present in many individuals. HLA typing was unavailable for some donors at each locus, so association tests used only the typed subset. The study listed 164 TCR beta chains as associated with cytomegalovirus. Because counts were too low, roughly 18 rarely observed V segments, including chromosome 9 orphons, were left out of the earlier analysis of some 640 of the donors. In a later analysis, HLA-associated TCR beta chains were found to be more clonally expanded and to have lower generation probabilities than equally common non-associated chains. The presence/absence analyses assumed that sequencing depth was roughly uniform across donors, and that assumption may not be true. Linkage disequilibrium might explain the correlated functional status among segregating V segments, but an unknown experimental factor could not be ruled out. In an earlier analysis of about 600 of the donors, most TCR beta V segments appeared in productive rearrangements about 87% or about 30% of the time, broadly matching IMGT annotations. In this cohort, only TCR beta chains were sequenced, and detectable features were limited by the absence of alpha or paired-chain data. An association between a missense DCLRE1C variant and V-gene and J-gene trimming of TCR beta chains was found in a later genetic analysis and replicated in an independent cohort. Some IMGT-functional V segments, including TRBV6-2 and TRBV6-3, could not be distinguished by the 87-base-pair reads and were therefore excluded. A group of highly shared sequence variants was considered likely to be a technical artifact of the sequencing pipeline. Immune exposure information for the cohort was limited to CMV serostatus. A further reported finding was that TCR beta sequences accurately predicted the HLA-A and HLA-B alleles for most subjects in the first cohort. According to the authors, the approach could potentially be generalized to other disease states and immunological phenotypes.

Libraries were made using the immunoSEQ multiplex PCR assay. For the multiplex PCR, a mixture combining 60 forward primers for TCR Vbeta segments and 13 reverse primers for TCR Jbeta segments was used. A multiplex PCR assay on genomic DNA amplified the CDR3 region of rearranged TCR beta genes. The amplified TCR beta libraries were sequenced on the Illumina HiSeq System as 87-base-pair reads. The authors' pipeline ran thus. A later analysis counted 75 million to 100 million unique TCR beta chains across the 700 or so repertoires, and some 11 million of these chains were shared by at least two donors. Raw reads were error-corrected and collapsed into unique sequences by a nearest-neighbor algorithm in which closely related sequences were merged to remove PCR and sequencing errors. CDR3 sequences were aligned to IMGT reference sequences to assign V, D and J gene segments. For a sequence to be retained, a match of at least six nucleotides to both a V gene segment and a J gene segment was required. Rearrangements were called productive when the CDR3 lacked stop codons and stayed in frame with V and J; all others were non-productive. CDR3 was defined according to IMGT convention as the region running from the second conserved V-encoded cysteine to the conserved J-encoded phenylalanine. Sequences without an unambiguous match to a single V gene segment were excluded from the earlier analysis of approximately 560 of the donors. In an earlier analysis of approximately 550 of the donors, V segments were called functional above 56.7% productive rearrangements and were called segregating when the between-donor standard deviation exceeded 5%. A statistical classification framework was developed to diagnose cytomegalovirus status using the catalog of TCR beta chain sequences. V and J gene assignment, in a later analysis, came from comparing TCR nucleotide sequences with IMGT/GENE-DB human TR gene sequences. A later analysis assigned CDR3 sequences and most-parsimonious VDJ recombination scenarios with the TCRdist pipeline. A later analysis defined each TCR beta chain by its CDR3 amino acid sequence plus V-gene family, and excluded reads lacking a unique V-gene family. A later analysis removed several hundred highly shared, low-generation-probability nucleotide sequences to deal with suspected cross-contamination and a sequencing artifact. In a later analysis, a clonal expansion index for each public chain was calculated from normalized within-repertoire ranks of inferred template counts. In a later analysis, generation probabilities were computed using a VDJ recombination model fitted to out-of-frame rearrangements, and the results were checked against IGoR. A later analysis scored TCR-TCR, TCR-HLA and TCR-CMV co-occurrence with hypergeometric tests, applying a repertoire-size bias correction to TCR pairs. To estimate false discovery rates, a later analysis permuted the HLA or CMV assignments 20 times. A later analysis grouped co-occurring TCRs with DBSCAN, adding TCRdist sequence similarity when clustering within HLA-allele-positive subsets. Co-occurrence clustering excluded repertoires with fewer than 30,000 or more than 120,000 public chains, plus five with anomalous nucleotide sharing. The table comes from immuneACCESS by way of TCRdb, which keeps in-frame sequences with V and J called. Part of the clones is missing from these tables; in studies checked, under half for an unresolved V gene and the rest for unknown reasons. That table is the source of V, J and clone size, and D and trimming were worked out from the DNA. This sample gives under 130,000 clones in total; about four fifths of them show up just once. Together, the top ten hold approximately 1.2% of the sample.

This clone was seen only a few times. There is no known antigen for this receptor. No much larger clone exists at a distance of one base, and base qualities are not known. Per the germline V gene, MDHEN is the CDR1 and SYDVKM is the CDR2. The CDR3 spans 15 residues, from the cysteine through the phenylalanine. Kept here is only the CDR3 DNA, which spans 45 bases and is read in frame from base 1. V is trimmed back by 5 bases and J by 4 bases, and the junction contains 6 bases that no gene match accounts for. The cohort was made up of roughly 670 healthy bone marrow donors. Cohort members were all nominally healthy when sampled, although unrecorded immune exposures were likely present. The donor tested CMV seronegative and was one of the 352 seronegative cohort members. A peripheral blood sample was collected from each donor, and TCR beta sequencing was performed on peripheral blood mononuclear cells. The Qiagen DNeasy Blood Extraction Kit was used to extract genomic DNA from the blood cell samples.

The receptor's source is a man aged 35-49 years in good health and CMV-seronegative. This sequence uses TRBV28 and TRBJ2-2; 8 nucleotides in the junction match TRBD1. The material sequenced was PBMCs. The bases read TGTGCCAGCAGTACGACAGGGGCGGTCACCGGGGAGCTGTTTTTT. This is translated as CASSTTGAVTGELFF. The full variable domain, with segments outside the CDR3 supplied by the reference TRBV28 and TRBJ2-2 proteins, appears as DVKVTQSSRYLVKRTGEKVFLECVQDMDHENMFWYRQDPGLGLRLIYFSYDVKMKEKGDIPEGYSVSREKKERFSLILESASTNQTSMYLCASSTTGAVTGELFFGEGSRLTVL.